Below, 22 T cell receptor beta chains from the same sample are listed, as sequenced in a study of CD8 T cells in Susac syndrome. It was with random hexamers that roughly 0.45 to 1 ug RNA was reverse transcribed. TCRdb reprocessed the immunoSEQ multiplex PCR reads via MiXCR and lists one record per CDR3 protein. The sample includes roughly 120,000 distinct CDR3 sequences, approximately 95% of them seen just once. Sample: CD8+ T cells from PBMCs. Receptors were obtained from a human donor with multiple sclerosis.

The chain recombines TRBV5-1 with TRBJ2-5; D may correspond to TRBD1 or TRBD2 (5 bases each). V lost 1 base and J lost 5, with 21 bases in between. Germline V gene lookup returns CDR1 SGHRS and CDR2 YFSETQ. The CDR3 spans 17 residues. In DNA form, the CDR3 reads TGCGCCAGCAGCTTGCGACCGGGGCAGACCTTAAGGGAGACCCAGTACTTC. Protein: CASSLRPGQTLRETQYF.

The chain carries TRBV5-8 and TRBJ2-7, with 7 positions matching TRBD1. The junction had 5 bases not matched to a gene; V was cut back by 4 bases and J by 4 bases. Germline V gene lookup returns CDR1 SGHTS and CDR2 YDEGEE. CDR3 length: 13 amino acids. This CDR3 reads CASSPGQLYEQYV. CDR3 nucleotides: TGTGCCAGCAGCCCGGGACAGCTATACGAGCAGTACGTC.

The rearrangement uses TRBV5-1 and TRBJ2-7; tentatively, D is TRBD1 (7 bases). V was shortened by 0 bases and J by 7 bases, with 14 bases between the two germline ends. This CDR3 is 14 amino acids long. The germline V gene has CDR1 SGHRS and CDR2 YFSETQ. This CDR3 is CASSLDGRGEEQYF. The CDR3 nucleotides read TGCGCCAGCAGCTTGGATGGCAGGGGGGAAGAGCAGTACTTC.

The V call is TRBV9, the J call TRBJ1-6, with TRBD1 as a possible D gene (5 bases). Trimming pared 4 bases from V and 4 bases from J, leaving 12 bases between. The CDR3 runs to 15 residues. Germline loops: CDR1 SGDLS, CDR2 YYNGEE. The CDR3 bases are TGTGCCAGCAGCTCCGGGGGTGGGTATAATTCACCCCTCCACTTT. This codes for CASSSGGGYNSPLHF.

V is TRBV24-1 and J is TRBJ2-7; TRBD1 matches at 10 bases. V lost 9 bases and J lost 5; bases outside the gene matches: 3. From germline, CDR1 is KGHDR and CDR2 SFDVKD. The CDR3 has 12 residues. DNA of the CDR3: TGTGCCACCGGGACAGGGGCAAACGAGCAGTACTTC. Encoded protein: CATGTGANEQYF.

This chain joins TRBV20-1 and TRBJ2-7; D possibly corresponds to TRBD2 (5 bases). CDR1 and CDR2 (germline): DFQATT, SNEGSKA (reference sequence). The CDR3 has 12 amino acids. Trimming cost V 4 bases and J 7 bases, with 14 bases left between them. CDR3 region: CSAKTTWDEQYF. In nucleotides, the CDR3 is TGCAGTGCTAAGACTACCTGGGATGAGCAGTACTTC.

The chain combines TRBV5-1 with TRBJ2-1; D is unresolved. CDR1 and CDR2 from the germline V gene are SGHRS and YFSETQ. Trimming stripped 7 bases from V and 7 bases from J, with 15 bases between. The CDR3 covers 13 residues. The CDR3 is CASLNEIGNEQFF. The CDR3, as DNA: TGCGCCAGCCTAAATGAAATAGGGAATGAGCAGTTCTTC.

The gene calls are TRBV27 and TRBJ1-1; D remains unclear. Deletions cut 7 bases from V and 4 bases from J, with 16 bases between. CDR1 and CDR2 (germline): MNHEY, SMNVEV (reference sequence). The CDR3 extends over 14 amino acids. The CDR3 nucleotides read TGTGCCAGCAAAACCCACCCGGCGGGCACTGAAGCTTTCTTT. Translated, it gives CASKTHPAGTEAFF.

In its sample, this clonotype was seen once. The chain has TRBV7-9 and TRBJ2-3; TRBD1 aligns across 8 bases. CDR1 SEHNR and CDR2 FQNEAQ come from the germline V gene (reference sequence). With 5 bases clipped from V and 5 bases from J, the junction kept 6 bases outside the gene matches. CDR3 length: 14 residues. CDR3 in DNA: TGTGCCAGCAGCCCGACAGGGGAGGTAGATACGCAGTATTTT. This gives the protein CASSPTGEVDTQYF.

The gene calls are TRBV6-2 or TRBV6-3 and TRBJ2-7; no definite D call. V was pared by 6 bases and J by 2 bases, with 11 bases between. Germline V gene lookup returns CDR1 MNHEY and CDR2 SVGEGT. There are 13 residues in the CDR3. DNA for the CDR3: TGTGCCAGCAGGCCCGGGCTAGCCTACGAGCAGTACTTC. Translation gives CASRPGLAYEQYF.

The gene calls are TRBV5-6 and TRBJ2-7; 10 positions match TRBD2. Germline V gene lookup returns CDR1 SGHDT and CDR2 YYEEEE. V shed 3 bases and J 2 bases; nucleotides not matched to a gene: 11. The CDR3 contains 17 residues. This CDR3 reads CASSSASGSGIAYEQYV. In nucleotides, the CDR3 is TGTGCCAGCAGCTCCGCTAGCGGGAGCGGGATCGCCTACGAGCAGTACGTC.

The V call is TRBV4-1, the J call TRBJ2-5; no definite D call. CDR1 MGHRA and CDR2 YSYEKL come from the germline V gene. This CDR3 is built from 15 residues. V lost 0 bases and J 2 bases, leaving 10 bases between the germline ends. The CDR3 spells CASSQETVRQETQYF. CDR3 DNA sequence: TGCGCCAGCAGCCAAGAGACCGTTAGACAAGAGACCCAGTACTTC.

This clonotype was recorded a few times. The rearrangement links TRBV6-6 to TRBJ1-1; no firm D call. CDR1 MNHNY and CDR2 SVGAGI come from the germline V gene (reference sequence). The CDR3 runs to 11 residues. Trimming removed 8 bases from V and 0 bases from J, with 4 bases in between. The CDR3 coding sequence is TGTGCCAGCCGGATGAACACTGAAGCTTTCTTT. Encoded protein: CASRMNTEAFF.

The CDR3: CASSYREAYGYTF. Here the CDR3 DNA reads TGTGCCAGCAGTTACCGGGAAGCCTATGGCTACACCTTC. The V and J genes are TRBV6-5 and TRBJ1-2; D gene uncertain. Trimming took off 2 bases at V and 4 bases at J, with 8 bases between the two ends. This CDR3 spans 13 amino acids. Looked up from germline, CDR1 is MNHEY and CDR2 is SVGAGI.

J is TRBJ1-5 and V is TRBV4-1, with D possibly matching TRBD1 (5 bases). Germline V gives CDR1 MGHRA, CDR2 YSYEKL. CDR3 length equals 17 residues. Trimming stripped 2 bases from V and 2 bases from J, with 16 bases between. The chain's CDR3 is CASSQLGVEVGNQPQHF. For the CDR3, the DNA is TGCGCCAGCAGCCAATTGGGGGTGGAGGTTGGCAATCAGCCCCAGCATTTT.

The chain has TRBV7-6 and TRBJ2-1; D ambiguous. Germline V gene lookup returns CDR1 SGHVS and CDR2 FNYEAQ. Trimming removed 1 base from V and 0 bases from J, with 7 bases in between. CDR3 length: 15 residues. In DNA form, the CDR3 reads TGTGCCAGCAGCTTAGTGTTAGTCTCCTACAATGAGCAGTTCTTC. Residues: CASSLVLVSYNEQFF.

The genes are TRBV12-3 or TRBV12-4 and TRBJ1-1; a weak D match, TRBD1 (5 bases). The CDR3 spans 17 residues. V lost 2 bases to trimming and J lost 4 bases, with 20 bases between them. The CDR3 region has the DNA TGTGCCAGCAGTTTATCCGTCAGGGCGCCCAAAGGCACTGAAGCTTTCTTT. Translating it yields CASSLSVRAPKGTEAFF.

The chain couples TRBV4-2 to TRBJ2-5; possibly TRBD2 for D (6 bases). Trimming took 2 bases from V and 4 from J, leaving 29 bases between them. CDR3 length equals 20 residues. Germline V gene lookup returns CDR1 LGHNA and CDR2 YNFKEQ. CDR3 DNA: TGTGCCAGCAGCCAATTACTCACCTACACGGTGGGGAGGCCGGGAGAGACCCAGTACTTC. This translates into CASSQLLTYTVGRPGETQYF.

The rearrangement uses TRBV13 and TRBJ2-5; 7 bases match TRBD2. Germline-derived CDR1 and CDR2 are PRHDT and FYEKMQ (reference sequence). Trimming removed 2 bases from V and 5 bases from J; junction bases left unmatched: 11. CDR3 length equals 16 residues. The CDR3 loop is CASSLTIAGVGETQYF. The CDR3 bases are TGTGCCAGCAGCTTAACGATCGCGGGAGTGGGGGAGACCCAGTACTTC.

CDR3 region: CASRVGGSYEQYV. CDR3 sequence (DNA): TGTGCCAGCAGGGTCGGGGGCTCCTACGAGCAGTACGTC. The chain uses TRBV2 and TRBJ2-7, with a tentative D call TRBD2 (6 bases). V was shortened by 6 bases and J by 0 bases, with 9 bases between the two germline ends. Germline V gene lookup returns CDR1 SNHLY and CDR2 FYNNEI. The CDR3 consists of 13 residues.

V usage is TRBV7-6 and J usage is TRBJ2-3; 7 bases are shared with TRBD2. The CDR3 loop spans 16 amino acids. Germline assignment: CDR1 SGHVS and CDR2 FNYEAQ. The junction had 7 bases not matched to a gene; V was cut back by 2 bases and J by 2 bases. The CDR3 nucleotides read TGTGCCAGCAGCTTAAGGTCAGCGGGGTACACAGATACGCAGTATTTT. Translated: CASSLRSAGYTDTQYF.

The rearrangement joins TRBV5-6 to TRBJ2-3; D is unclear. CDR1 and CDR2 (germline): SGHDT, YYEEEE. V lost 4 bases to trimming and J lost 0 bases, with 15 bases between them. The CDR3 has 16 residues. As DNA, the CDR3 is TGTGCCAGCAGCCTAAAAGGGCCCACTAGCACAGATACGCAGTATTTT. Translation: CASSLKGPTSTDTQYF. The whole variable domain, filled in from reference TRBV5-6 and TRBJ2-3, reads DAGVTQSPTHLIKTRGQQVTLRCSPKSGHDTVSWYQQALGQGPQFIFQYYEEEERQRGNFPDRFSGHQFPNYSSELNVNALLLGDSALYLCASSLKGPTSTDTQYFGPGTRLTVL.